The 24 T cell receptor beta chains below come from one sample, sequenced in a study of blood T cell repertoires in COVID-19. Profiling relied on immunoSEQ multiplex PCR, and the TCRdb table lists in-frame clones only, not all of them. Here the sample spans approximately 200,000 clones, about four fifths being singletons. Specimen: PBMCs or T cells enriched from blood (not recorded which). The receptors shown here come from a woman in her 30s who had recovered from COVID-19.

The chain uses TRBV28 and TRBJ1-1; a possible D gene is TRBD1 (5 bases). V lost 7 bases, J lost 1 base, and 7 bases lay in between. The CDR3 is made up of 12 amino acids. CDR1 is MDHEN, CDR2 SYDVKM, per germline. CDR3 sequence (DNA): TGTGCCAGCAATACAGGGAACACTGAAGCTTTCTTT. As protein: CASNTGNTEAFF.

CDR3 DNA: TGTGCCAGCAGTGGCACAGGGGGTAGCTATGGCTACACCTTC. It encodes CASSGTGGSYGYTF. The chain joins TRBV27 to TRBJ1-2; 8 positions match TRBD1. The CDR3 sequence is 14 residues long. V was clipped by 5 bases and J by 4 bases; unmatched bases: 6. The V gene's germline CDR1 is MNHEY and CDR2 SMNVEV (reference sequence).

This chain links TRBV5-6 with TRBJ2-4, with D possibly TRBD1 on 6 matching bases. Trimming removed 2 bases at V and 5 bases at J, with 23 bases between. The germline gives CDR1 SGHDT, CDR2 YYEEEE. This CDR3 is built from 18 residues. Here the CDR3 reads CASSFTGSRPRAENIQYF. Here the CDR3 DNA reads TGTGCCAGCAGCTTTACAGGGTCCCGACCAAGGGCCGAAAACATTCAGTACTTC.

This clone was observed once. J is TRBJ1-5 and V is TRBV11-2; 7 nucleotides line up with TRBD1. CDR3 size: 15 residues. Per the germline V gene, CDR1 is SGHAT and CDR2 is FQNNGV. The ends lost 3 bases at V and 6 bases at J; junction bases unmatched: 8. The CDR3 nucleotides read TGTGCCAGCAGCTTTGGGCAGGGGGTTCTTCAGCCCCAGCATTTT. This gives the protein CASSFGQGVLQPQHF.

The rearrangement uses TRBV28 and TRBJ2-7; possibly TRBD2 for D (5 bases). Germline-derived CDR1 and CDR2 are MDHEN and SYDVKM. The CDR3 runs to 16 residues. V gave up 5 bases and J gave up 6 bases, with 23 bases separating them. The CDR3: CASSQAGVEREGEQYF. The CDR3 bases are TGTGCCAGCAGTCAAGCCGGAGTTGAGAGGGAAGGCGAGCAGTACTTC.

The chain links TRBV18 to TRBJ1-2; unclear D gene. Germline assignment: CDR1 KGHSH and CDR2 LQKENI. The ends were cut back, 2 bases at V and 5 bases at J, with 9 bases in the middle. The CDR3 totals 13 residues. The DNA of the CDR3 is TGTGCCAGCTCACCAGGGAGTTTTTATGGCTACACCTTC. Its protein is CASSPGSFYGYTF.

The chain couples TRBV2 to TRBJ2-1; the match to TRBD2 covers 10 bases. Per germline, CDR1 SNHLY and CDR2 FYNNEI. J was trimmed by 6 bases and V by 7 bases; bases with no gene match: 9. This CDR3 has 15 residues. The chain's CDR3 is CASTTGLAASNEQFF. The CDR3 coding sequence is TGTGCCAGCACCACCGGACTAGCGGCCTCCAATGAGCAGTTCTTC.

The chain carries TRBV6-4 and TRBJ2-7; D is possibly TRBD1 (6 bases). Germline values: CDR1 MRHNA, CDR2 SNTAGT. V was cut by 2 bases and J by 8 bases, with 19 bases left in between. The CDR3 length is 15 residues. The CDR3 protein is CASSDPGAARSQQYV. The CDR3 coding sequence is TGTGCCAGCAGTGACCCAGGGGCCGCGAGGTCCCAGCAGTACGTC.

The chain uses TRBV10-3 and TRBJ1-1; 7 nucleotides align to TRBD1. The ends lost 9 bases at V and 0 bases at J; junction bases unmatched: 4. The V gene's germline CDR1 is ENHRY and CDR2 SYGVKD. CDR3 length: 13 amino acids. The CDR3 spells CAMGQFMNTEAFF. The CDR3 DNA sequence: TGTGCCATGGGACAGTTTATGAACACTGAAGCTTTCTTT.

This clone was observed a handful of times. V is TRBV19 and J is TRBJ1-2; the D gene is possibly TRBD1 (6 bases). The V end was cut by 7 bases, the J end by 4 bases, with 19 bases between. The CDR3 totals 15 residues. CDR1 is LNHDA, CDR2 SQIVND, per germline (reference sequence). CDR3 nucleotides: TGTGCCAGTAACCGCGACAGGTCCAATATCTATGGCTACACCTTC. Its translation: CASNRDRSNIYGYTF.

V and J are TRBV7-9 and TRBJ2-1; the match to TRBD2 covers 12 bases. In germline, CDR1 is SEHNR, CDR2 FQNEAQ (reference sequence). The V gene end was trimmed by 0 bases and the J gene end by 8 bases; junction bases not matched to a gene: 5. This CDR3 has 16 amino acids. CDR3 in DNA: TGTGCCAGCAGCTTAGCGTCTAGCGGGAGGGCCCATGAGCAGTTCTTC. As protein: CASSLASSGRAHEQFF.

This clone was seen more than once but under ten times. The chain has TRBV27 and TRBJ1-2; TRBD1 is a possible D gene (5 bases). V gave up 5 bases and J gave up 2 bases, with 9 bases separating them. The CDR3 sequence is 13 residues long. CDR1 is MNHEY, CDR2 SMNVEV, per germline (reference sequence). For the CDR3, the DNA is TGTGCCAGCAGTCAACAGGCAAACTATGGCTACACCTTC. Its protein is CASSQQANYGYTF.

This chain uses TRBV7-2 with TRBJ2-3, with D hard to call. The germline V and J ends were trimmed by 5 bases and 6 bases, with 9 bases remaining between them. This CDR3 has 12 residues. Per the germline V gene, CDR1 is SGHTA and CDR2 is FQGNSA. The CDR3 coding sequence is TGTGCCAGCAGCCCCCTGCGGGATACGCAGTATTTT. This encodes CASSPLRDTQYF.

The chain is built from TRBV3-1 (or the pseudogene TRBV3-2) and TRBJ1-2; 9 bases are shared with TRBD1. Per the germline V gene, CDR1 is LGHDT and CDR2 is YNNKEL (reference sequence). Trimming removed 3 bases from V and 4 bases from J; junction bases left unmatched: 9. This CDR3 region has 16 residues. The CDR3 loop reads CASSHQTGGSGYGYTF. The CDR3 bases are TGTGCCAGCAGCCACCAAACAGGGGGCTCAGGCTATGGCTACACCTTC.

This chain uses TRBV7-6 with TRBJ2-3, with 11 bases matching TRBD2. V shed 5 bases, J shed 4 bases, and the junction held 11 bases outside the gene matches. The CDR3 has 17 residues. The germline CDR1 and CDR2 sequences are SGHVS and FNYEAQ. The CDR3 DNA reads TGTGCCAGCAGCCCAGGTGGATTAGCGGGGGGGTCAGATACGCAGTATTTT. This translates into CASSPGGLAGGSDTQYF.

This chain links TRBV27 with TRBJ2-1, with 8 bases matching TRBD2. Germline V CDR1 and CDR2: MNHEY, SMNVEV (reference sequence). With 4 bases clipped from V and 1 base from J, the junction kept 12 bases outside the gene matches. This CDR3 has 18 residues. The chain's CDR3 is CASSSSNVGLGSYNEQFF. CDR3 in DNA: TGTGCCAGCAGTTCCAGCAACGTGGGACTAGGGTCCTACAATGAGCAGTTCTTC.

V is TRBV5-1 and J is TRBJ2-3; 11 nucleotides align to TRBD2. CDR1 is SGHRS and CDR2 is YFSETQ in the germline V gene. Trimming at V came to 6 bases and at J to 6 bases, leaving 9 bases not matched to a gene. CDR3 length: 15 residues. The CDR3 DNA sequence: TGCGCCAGCACTGCCTCCGGGACTAGCGGCGATACGCAGTATTTT. It translates to CASTASGTSGDTQYF.

This sequence joins TRBV1 and TRBJ2-2; the table gives TRBD1 as D, unverified against the DNA. TRBV1 is a known pseudogene. The CDR3 runs 19 residues. The CDR3 DNA sequence: TGCACCAGCAGCCAACACACCAAGGGGCCCCAGGGGGTGGCCGGGGAGCTGTTTTTT. Its translation: CTSSQHTKGPQGVAGELFF.

CDR3 sequence reads: CASRSRDSYMNTEAFF. The CDR3 coding sequence is TGTGCCAGCAGAAGCCGGGACAGTTACATGAACACTGAAGCTTTCTTT. This chain connects TRBV7-2 to TRBJ1-1; 7 bases map to TRBD1. Trimming took 6 bases from V and 0 from J; bases not matched to a gene: 10. CDR3 size: 16 residues. Germline lookup yields CDR1 SGHTA and CDR2 FQGNSA.

The chain is built from TRBV6-5 and TRBJ2-2; no reliable D call. Germline assignment: CDR1 MNHEY and CDR2 SVGAGI. CDR3 length equals 15 residues. Trimming removed 0 bases from V and 3 bases from J, with 8 bases in between. DNA for the CDR3: TGTGCCAGCAGTTACTCCCCGCAGTACACCGGGGAGCTGTTTTTT. Protein product: CASSYSPQYTGELFF.

The chain joins TRBV27 to TRBJ1-6, with 7 bases that match TRBD1. The germline V gene has CDR1 MNHEY and CDR2 SMNVEV (reference sequence). The trim removed 7 bases at V and 9 bases at J, leaving 12 bases unmatched. The CDR3 runs 15 residues. The CDR3 DNA sequence: TGTGCCAGCAAGTCCCTGCAGGACAGGAGTTCACCCCTCCACTTT. Translating gives CASKSLQDRSSPLHF.

The CDR3 bases are TGTGCCAGCAGTGATCCAGGGGGCTCCGGGGCTTTCTTT. Its protein product is CASSDPGGSGAFF. V is TRBV25-1 and J is TRBJ1-1; TRBD1 aligns across 8 bases. The CDR3 consists of 13 residues. Germline CDR1 and CDR2: MGHDK and SYGVNS. The V gene end was trimmed by 3 bases and the J gene end by 11 bases; junction bases not matched to a gene: 8.

This chain links TRBV7-2 with TRBJ2-1; 11 bases align to TRBD2. Germline CDR1 and CDR2: SGHTA and FQGNSA. Germline trimming cut 6 bases from V and 3 bases from J; bases unmatched to any gene: 1. The CDR3 is 14 residues long. The CDR3 DNA reads as TGTGCCAGCAGACTAGCGGGGGACTACAATGAGCAGTTCTTC. This encodes CASRLAGDYNEQFF.

This rearrangement joins TRBV9 to TRBJ2-1; D may be TRBD2 (6 bases). Trimming removed 1 base from V and 2 bases from J, with 10 bases in between. Germline values: CDR1 SGDLS, CDR2 YYNGEE. The CDR3 spans 15 residues. In DNA, the CDR3 is TGTGCCAGCAGCGTACGTGGCGGGACCTACAATGAGCAGTTCTTC. Its protein product is CASSVRGGTYNEQFF.